This T cell receptor beta chain stems from a study of human T cells and chemical hapten exposure. Study background: Slight differences in pooled library volume were the main source of varying TCR yields across samples.

The sample holds a few counts of this clonotype. Antigen unknown. Each CDR3 protein is one row after TCRdb ran MiXCR on the RACE reads. The sample has fewer than 40,000 distinct CDR3 sequences, approximately 12% seen once. Study-wide results and caveats: While controls formed fewer of them, expanded TCRs formed significantly more large CDR3 similarity clusters.

Time point indicated: patch test 3, about 24 weeks after DPC sensitization. Regarding treatment: therapeutic diphenylcyclopropenone sensitization with weekly scalp DPC. Total RNA extraction was carried out from unfractionated whole blood. Suited to DPC and affected by alopecia, the donors ranged from 18 to 70 years old. The material was whole blood, obtained in connection with sensitization to the hapten diphenylcyclopropenone (DPC). This receptor was taken from a woman between 40 and 50 years old with alopecia areata. Some clones in this sample may be carry-over from other donors' samples.

The DNA of the CDR3 is TGTGCCAGCAGGGAGGGAGGGAGGAATGAGCAGTTCTTC. The encoded protein is CASREGGRNEQFF. The J gene is TRBJ2-1, the V gene TRBV12-3 or TRBV12-4; 7 bases agree with TRBD2. V shed 6 bases and J 7 bases; nucleotides not matched to a gene: 6. This CDR3 spans 13 amino acids.